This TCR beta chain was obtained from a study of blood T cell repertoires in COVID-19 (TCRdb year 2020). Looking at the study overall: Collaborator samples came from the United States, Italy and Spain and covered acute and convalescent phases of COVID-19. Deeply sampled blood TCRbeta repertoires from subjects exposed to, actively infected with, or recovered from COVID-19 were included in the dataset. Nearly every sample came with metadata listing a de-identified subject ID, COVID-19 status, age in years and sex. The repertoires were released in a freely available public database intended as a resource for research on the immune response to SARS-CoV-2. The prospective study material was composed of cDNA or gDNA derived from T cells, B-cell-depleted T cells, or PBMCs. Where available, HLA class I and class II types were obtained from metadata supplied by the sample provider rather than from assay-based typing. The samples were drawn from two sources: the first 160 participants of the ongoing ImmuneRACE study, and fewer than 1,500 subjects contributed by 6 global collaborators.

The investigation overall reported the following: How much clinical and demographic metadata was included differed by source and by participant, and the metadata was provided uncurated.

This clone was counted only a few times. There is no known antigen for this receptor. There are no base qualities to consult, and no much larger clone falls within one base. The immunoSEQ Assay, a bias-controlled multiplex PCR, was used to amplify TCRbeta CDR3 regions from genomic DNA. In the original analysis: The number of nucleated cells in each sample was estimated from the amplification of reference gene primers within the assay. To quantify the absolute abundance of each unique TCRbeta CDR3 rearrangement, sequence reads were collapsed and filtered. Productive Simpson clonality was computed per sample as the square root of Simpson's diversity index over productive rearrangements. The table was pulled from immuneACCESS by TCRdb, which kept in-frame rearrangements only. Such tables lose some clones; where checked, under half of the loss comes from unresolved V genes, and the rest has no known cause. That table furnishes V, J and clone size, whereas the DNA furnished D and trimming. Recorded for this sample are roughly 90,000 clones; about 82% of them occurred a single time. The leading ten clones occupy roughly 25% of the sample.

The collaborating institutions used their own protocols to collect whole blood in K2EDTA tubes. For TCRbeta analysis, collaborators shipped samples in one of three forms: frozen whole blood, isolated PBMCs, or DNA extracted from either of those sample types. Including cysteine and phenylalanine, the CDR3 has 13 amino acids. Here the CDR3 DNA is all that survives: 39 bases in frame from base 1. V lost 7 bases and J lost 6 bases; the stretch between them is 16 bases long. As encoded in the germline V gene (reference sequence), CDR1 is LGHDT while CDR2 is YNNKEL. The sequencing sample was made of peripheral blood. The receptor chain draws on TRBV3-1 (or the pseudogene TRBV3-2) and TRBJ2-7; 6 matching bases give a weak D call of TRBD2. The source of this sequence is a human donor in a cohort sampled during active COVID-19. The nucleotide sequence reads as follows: TGTGCCAGCATGGGACTCTCGGTCGGCGAGCAGTACTTC. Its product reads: CASMGLSVGEQYF.